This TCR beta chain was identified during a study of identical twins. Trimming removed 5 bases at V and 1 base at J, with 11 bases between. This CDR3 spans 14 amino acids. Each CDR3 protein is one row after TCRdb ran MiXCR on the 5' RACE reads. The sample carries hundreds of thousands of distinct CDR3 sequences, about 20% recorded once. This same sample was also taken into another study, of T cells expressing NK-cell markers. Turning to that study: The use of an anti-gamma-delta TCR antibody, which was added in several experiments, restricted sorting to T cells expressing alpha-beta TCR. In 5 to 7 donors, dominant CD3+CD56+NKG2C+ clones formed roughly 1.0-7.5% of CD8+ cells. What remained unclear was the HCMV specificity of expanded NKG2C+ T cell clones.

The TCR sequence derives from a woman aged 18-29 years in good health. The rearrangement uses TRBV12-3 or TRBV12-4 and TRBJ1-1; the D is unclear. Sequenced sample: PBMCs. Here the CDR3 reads CASSQTRQNTEAFF. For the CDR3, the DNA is TGTGCCAGCAGTCAGACCAGGCAGAACACTGAAGCTTTCTTT.